This T cell receptor (beta chain) came from a study of cytomegalovirus exposure and HLA in healthy donors. PCR used 60 Vbeta primers and 13 Jbeta primers. Measured with immunoSEQ multiplex PCR; TCRdb has only the in-frame clones, and not every one. This sample's table reports about 140,000 clones. About this clone: Its antigen is currently unknown.

The study, taken as a whole, reports: Another analysis was done later, and it associated around 15,000 TCR beta sequences with HLA alleles at 0.05 false discovery rate. In vitro data verified three CMV-associated chains as specific for CMV antigens.

Germline V CDR1 and CDR2: LGHNA, YNFKEQ. CDR3 length equals 17 residues. V lost 0 bases to trimming and J lost 1 base; unmatched junction nucleotides: 4. V is TRBV4-2 and J is TRBJ2-3; 10 nucleotides agree with TRBD1. The sequencing input was PBMCs. The TCR was taken from a man aged 35 to 55 in good health and CMV-seronegative. CDR3 region: CASSQDYGTGGTDTQYF. DNA for the CDR3: TGTGCCAGCAGCCAAGATTACGGGACAGGGGGCACAGATACGCAGTATTTT.